The 32 T cell receptor beta chains listed next were all sequenced from one sample in a study of T cells expressing NK-cell markers (dated by TCRdb to 2018 to 2021). The library was prepared using 5' RACE. Sequencing was performed on an Illumina HiSeq 2000. Based on TCRdb reprocessing of the reads, there is one entry per CDR3 protein sequence, and DNA is missing. The table kept for this sample lists 150,000 to 160,000 distinct CDR3 sequences. Around a third of the sample is taken by the ten largest. Sequencing was carried out using blood T cells: a sorted CD56 or NKG2C T cell subset, CD4+ or CD8+ T cells, or bulk PBMC T cells (not recorded which). These receptors all come from a woman aged 50 to 60 in good health. Donor details come from another sample of the same person, matched by shared clones.

The chain links TRBV20-1 to TRBJ2-3; absent DNA, TCRdb's TRBD2 call cannot be checked. The length of the CDR3 is 14 residues. Germline values: CDR1 DFQATT, CDR2 SNEGSKA (reference sequence). This CDR3 is CSARDRLYTDTQYF.

This chain connects TRBV12-3 or TRBV12-4 to TRBJ1-5; the D gene TCRdb calls, TRBD1, cannot be checked with no DNA. The CDR3 has 14 amino acids. CDR3 protein: CASRMTGGNQPQHF.

This chain links TRBV2 with TRBJ2-3; TCRdb outputs TRBD2, but without DNA this stays unchecked. The CDR3 length is 16 residues. CDR1 SNHLY and CDR2 FYNNEI come from the germline V gene. CDR3 loop: CASRKLAGGPRDTQYF.

This sequence joins TRBV20-1 and TRBJ2-7; the TCRdb D gene call, TRBD1, has no DNA to confirm it. The germline gives CDR1 DFQATT, CDR2 SNEGSKA (reference sequence). The CDR3 runs 12 residues. CDR3 amino acids: CGGQSGRDEQYF.

This chain uses TRBV4-1 with TRBJ2-7. CDR3 length: 14 residues. Germline V gene data show CDR1 as MGHRA and CDR2 as YSYEKL. The CDR3 loop is CASSHRVRSYEQYF.

This sequence joins TRBV13 and TRBJ1-5; TCRdb's assignment of TRBD1 cannot be checked, as there is no DNA. The germline gives CDR1 PRHDT, CDR2 FYEKMQ (reference sequence). The CDR3 has 13 residues. CDR3 residues: CASSLGRGPPQHF.

V and J are TRBV5-1 and TRBJ1-2; lacking DNA, the TRBD1 call made by TCRdb goes unchecked. The CDR3 spans 13 residues. Germline CDR1 is SGHRS and CDR2 is YFSETQ. CDR3 amino acids: CASSPDRGYGYTF.

This rearrangement joins TRBV12-3 or TRBV12-4 to TRBJ2-1; TCRdb lists TRBD1, though no DNA is available to test this call. The CDR3 extends over 16 amino acids. The CDR3: CASSLADSVSGNEQFF.

This chain uses TRBV6-4 with TRBJ2-2; the TCRdb call, TRBD2, lacks DNA for checking. The CDR3 spans 16 residues. Germline CDR1 MRHNA, CDR2 SNTAGT. The CDR3 reads CASSEFGGVREGELFF.

This chain links TRBV7-3 with TRBJ2-1; TCRdb names TRBD1, which stays unverified in the absence of DNA. The CDR3 length is 12 residues. The germline gives CDR1 SGHTA, CDR2 FQGTGA. CDR3 in amino acids: CASSSGMGEQFF.

Here the CDR3 reads CASSVGGGETQYF. J is TRBJ2-5 and V is TRBV7-3; TCRdb's D call of TRBD1 is untestable without DNA. The CDR3 spans 13 residues. CDR1 is SGHTA, CDR2 FQGTGA, per germline.

The V and J genes are TRBV6-2 or TRBV6-3 and TRBJ2-1; no DNA is available, so the TRBD1 call from TCRdb remains unchecked. In germline, CDR1 is MNHEY, CDR2 SVGEGT. The CDR3 consists of 15 residues. The CDR3 sequence: CASRSRVVSYNEQFF.

This rearrangement joins TRBV7-9 to TRBJ1-5; TCRdb lists TRBD1, though no DNA is available to test this call. Germline V gene sequence: CDR1 SEHNR, CDR2 FQNEAQ (reference sequence). This CDR3 has 13 residues. CDR3 sequence: CATQRGIGQPQHF. The whole variable domain, filled in from reference TRBV7-9 and TRBJ1-5, reads DTGVSQNPRHKITKRGQNVTFRCDPISEHNRLYWYRQTLGQGPEFLTYFQNEAQLEKSRLLSDRFSAERPKGSFSTLEIQRTEQGDSAMYLCATQRGIGQPQHFGDGTRLSIL.

V usage is TRBV3-1 and J usage is TRBJ1-5; no DNA is available, so the TRBD1 call from TCRdb remains unchecked. From germline, CDR1 is LGHDT and CDR2 YNNKEL (reference sequence). This CDR3 has 14 amino acids. The CDR3 here is CASSQGQGHQPQHF.

The rearrangement links TRBV4-1 to TRBJ1-2; TCRdb indicates TRBD1, and absent DNA this call remains unverified. This CDR3 contains 14 residues. Germline V lookup: CDR1 MGHRA, CDR2 YSYEKL. CDR3 region: CASSQLRGVHGYTF.

This sequence joins TRBV7-9 and TRBJ1-2. CDR1 and CDR2 from the germline V gene are SEHNR and FQNEAQ (reference sequence). CDR3 length: 14 residues. The CDR3 spells CASSYLAPIYGYTF.

V gene TRBV6-5 combines with J gene TRBJ2-3. The CDR3 has 13 amino acids. Germline-derived CDR1 and CDR2 are MNHEY and SVGAGI. CDR3 loop: CASGLASTDTQYF.

V gene TRBV27 combines with J gene TRBJ1-1; the D call from TCRdb, TRBD1, cannot be confirmed without DNA. The CDR3 loop spans 16 amino acids. Germline V lookup: CDR1 MNHEY, CDR2 SMNVEV (reference sequence). The CDR3 sequence is CASSLGRQGTIWEAFF.

V is TRBV2 and J is TRBJ2-1; there is no DNA to check the TCRdb D call of TRBD1. The CDR3 runs to 17 residues. CDR1 and CDR2 (germline): SNHLY, FYNNEI. The CDR3 protein is CASSEAPPGQGFSEQFF.

Frequency places this clonotype as medium-sized. V and J are TRBV27 and TRBJ2-1. CDR1 and CDR2 (germline): MNHEY, SMNVEV (reference sequence). The CDR3 consists of 12 residues. This CDR3 is CASSLNWNEQFF.

This sequence joins TRBV2 and TRBJ2-5; the TRBD2 assignment by TCRdb is unverifiable without DNA. CDR1 is SNHLY and CDR2 is FYNNEI in the germline V gene. The CDR3 covers 13 residues. The CDR3 sequence is CASSPGTRETQYF.

The CDR3 loop reads CSAVDSKLNEQFF. The chain joins TRBV20-1 to TRBJ2-1; TCRdb gives TRBD1 as the D gene, but with no DNA this cannot be confirmed. This CDR3 contains 13 residues. Germline V CDR1 and CDR2: DFQATT, SNEGSKA (reference sequence).

The rearrangement uses TRBV12-3 or TRBV12-4 and TRBJ2-1; TCRdb's D call, TRBD2, is unchecked because there is no DNA. There are 16 residues in the CDR3. The CDR3 sequence is CASSQTSGRALHEQFF.

J is TRBJ2-5 and V is TRBV29-1; TCRdb's D gene call, TRBD2, goes unchecked for lack of DNA. The CDR3 is 13 residues long. Per germline, CDR1 SQVTM and CDR2 ANQGSEA. The CDR3 protein is CSVDRGGQDTQYF.

The chain has TRBV24-1 and TRBJ2-7. This CDR3 comprises 11 residues. Germline CDR1 is KGHDR and CDR2 is SFDVKD. Here the CDR3 reads CATSGGYEQYF.

The CDR3: CASIPGRQAGLLAKNIQYF. The chain has TRBV6-1 and TRBJ2-4; TCRdb returns TRBD2, unconfirmable since there is no DNA. The length of the CDR3 is 19 residues. Germline CDR1 reads MNHNS; CDR2 reads SASEGT.

The chain is built from TRBV7-8 and TRBJ2-3. Per germline, CDR1 SGHVS and CDR2 FQNEAQ. This CDR3 is built from 19 residues. The CDR3: CASRPPQFGRISSTDTQYF.

V is TRBV21-1 and J is TRBJ1-2. TRBV21-1 is recorded as a pseudogene. This CDR3 is 13 amino acids long. CDR3 loop: CASSRRRVYGYTF.

The V and J genes are TRBV6-2 or TRBV6-3 and TRBJ2-1; checking the TCRdb D call of TRBD2 is not possible without DNA. The CDR3 has 16 amino acids. Germline CDR1 and CDR2: MNHEY and SVGEGT. The CDR3 here is CASSFPASGSLDEQFF.

This sequence joins TRBV10-3 and TRBJ1-1; TCRdb designates TRBD1, a call that cannot be tested without DNA. CDR1 and CDR2 (germline): ENHRY, SYGVKD. This CDR3 region has 13 residues. Here the CDR3 reads CAISTSQGTEAFF.

This chain joins TRBV7-8 and TRBJ2-7; TCRdb lists TRBD1, though no DNA is available to test this call. Germline loops: CDR1 SGHVS, CDR2 FQNEAQ. CDR3 length equals 15 residues. This chain's CDR3 is CASSSMSVRADEQYF.

J is TRBJ1-1 and V is TRBV12-3 or TRBV12-4; TCRdb proposes TRBD1, but this gene call is untestable without DNA. This CDR3 has 14 residues. The CDR3 is CASSPGQVNTEAFF.